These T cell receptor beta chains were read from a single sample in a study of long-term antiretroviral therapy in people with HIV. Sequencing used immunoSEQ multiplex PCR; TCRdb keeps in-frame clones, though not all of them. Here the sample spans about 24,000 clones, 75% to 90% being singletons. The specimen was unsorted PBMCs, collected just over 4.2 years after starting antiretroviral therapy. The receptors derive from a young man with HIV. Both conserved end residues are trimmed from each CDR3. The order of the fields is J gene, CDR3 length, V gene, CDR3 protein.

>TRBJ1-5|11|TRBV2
ASKTDSNQPQH
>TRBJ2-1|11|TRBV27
ASNRDSTGARF
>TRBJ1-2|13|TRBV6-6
ASSYRDRVNYGYT
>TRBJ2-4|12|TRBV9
ASSVAGAANIQY
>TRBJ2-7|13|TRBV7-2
ASSLGRGGSYEQY
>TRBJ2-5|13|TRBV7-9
ASSPPESGKETQY
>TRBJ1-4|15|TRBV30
AWSVKRTVTTNEKLF
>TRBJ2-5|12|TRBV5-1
ASSFGGSQETQY
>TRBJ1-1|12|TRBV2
ASSVRVGDTEAF
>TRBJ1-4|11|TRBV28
ASLDFRNEKLF
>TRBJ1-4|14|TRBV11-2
ASSGTRRTGGRGLF
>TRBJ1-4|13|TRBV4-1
ASSLRGGPGEKLF
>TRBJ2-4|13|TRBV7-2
ASSVDTGKGNIQY
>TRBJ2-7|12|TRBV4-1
ASSQEGSYYEQY
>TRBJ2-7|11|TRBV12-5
ASGFGQGYEQY
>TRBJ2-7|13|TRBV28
ASNPSGTGLDEQY
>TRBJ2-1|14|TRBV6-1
ASSGNYRGGGHEQF
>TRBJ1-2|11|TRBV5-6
ASSSTGGYGYT
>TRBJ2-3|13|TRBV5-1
ASSLELAGTDTQY
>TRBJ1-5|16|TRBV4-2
ASSQAGGEMISNQPQH
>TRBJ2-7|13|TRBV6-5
ASSPTSGGPHEQY
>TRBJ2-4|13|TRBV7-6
ASSPTGGSQNIQY
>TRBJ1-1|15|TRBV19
ASSIIGDLSRNTEAF
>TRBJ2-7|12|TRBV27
ASSLKGPSREQY
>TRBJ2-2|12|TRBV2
ASSEMGFARELF
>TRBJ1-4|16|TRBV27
ASSFKQADGRGREKLF
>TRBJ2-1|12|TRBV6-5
ASSYLAGADEQF
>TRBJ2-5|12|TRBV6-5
ASSYSPRGGTQY
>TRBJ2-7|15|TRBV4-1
ASSGLGRRWMSYEQY
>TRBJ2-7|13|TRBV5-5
ASSRQASQGYEQY
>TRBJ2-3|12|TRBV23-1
ASSQYQRADTQY
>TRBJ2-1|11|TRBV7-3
ASSLTTGDEQF
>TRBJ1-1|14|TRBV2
ASSEILGPSNTEAF